This T cell receptor (beta chain) stems from a study of OX40 agonist ivuxolimab in advanced cancers. Looking at the study overall: The study reported partial responses in three patients: one hepatocellular carcinoma, two cutaneous melanoma. Study observations and caveats: Mean expanded clone counts were higher in CD8+ than CD4+ T cells. Patients who responded partially at 0.1-3.0 mg/kg showed clonal expansion ranking among the lowest.

In the case of this clone: Its antigen remains unidentified.

Some clones are missing from TCRdb's copy, which holds only in-frame ones; the method was immunoSEQ multiplex PCR. The sample has fewer than 70,000 clones; over 65% are singletons. CDR3 length equals 14 residues. Losses at the gene ends were 4 bases for V and 8 bases for J; bases not matched to a gene: 10. The germline CDR1 and CDR2 sequences are LNHDA and SQIVND (reference sequence). The chain employs TRBV19 and TRBJ1-2, with 7 bases lining up with TRBD1. The sample in question was CD4+ or CD8+ T cells sorted from blood, obtained in a trial of the OX40 agonist ivuxolimab. This sequence originates from an adult with an advanced solid tumor such as melanoma, head and neck, liver or kidney cancer. DNA for the CDR3: TGTGCCAGTAGTACGGACCGACAGGGTCGGGGCTACACCTTC. Protein: CASSTDRQGRGYTF.